The next 4 T cell receptor beta chains were all read from a single sample in a study of cytomegalovirus exposure and HLA in healthy donors. The PCR employed 60 Vbeta primers together with 13 Jbeta primers. Libraries were prepared by immunoSEQ multiplex PCR; TCRdb keeps only in-frame clonotypes and omits some of them. The sample lists about 150,000 clones, more than 75% occurring once. Sequencing input: PBMCs. These receptors all stem from a young woman in good health and CMV-seronegative.

There are a few counts of this clone. The chain has TRBV9 and TRBJ2-2, with D tentatively TRBD1 (5 bases). V lost 6 bases to trimming and J lost 6 bases, with 15 bases between them. The length of the CDR3 is 14 residues. Germline CDR1 SGDLS, CDR2 YYNGEE. CDR3 sequence reads: CASNPVGASGELFF. In nucleotides, the CDR3 is TGTGCCAGCAACCCCGTTGGGGCGTCCGGGGAGCTGTTTTTT.

The V call is TRBV28, the J call TRBJ1-4; D is unclear. Germline CDR1 is MDHEN and CDR2 is SYDVKM. There are 11 residues in the CDR3. V gave up 4 bases and J gave up 11 bases, with 8 bases separating them. The CDR3 DNA reads TGTGCCAGCAGTTCCCCGTCCAAACTGTTTTTT. Protein sequence: CASSSPSKLFF. Using reference TRBV28 and TRBJ1-4 for the parts outside the CDR3, the full variable domain is DVKVTQSSRYLVKRTGEKVFLECVQDMDHENMFWYRQDPGLGLRLIYFSYDVKMKEKGDIPEGYSVSREKKERFSLILESASTNQTSMYLCASSSPSKLFFGSGTQLSVL.

V is TRBV7-2 and J is TRBJ1-4; D perhaps matches TRBD1 (5 bases). Germline-derived CDR1 and CDR2 are SGHTA and FQGNSA. Trimming took off 4 bases at V and 0 bases at J, with 9 bases between the two ends. The CDR3 extends over 15 amino acids. The CDR3 region is CASSSQGATNEKLFF. CDR3 DNA: TGTGCCAGCAGCTCGCAGGGTGCAACTAATGAAAAACTGTTTTTT.

V is TRBV28 and J is TRBJ1-2, with D possibly TRBD1 on 6 matching bases. V lost 6 bases and J 5 bases, leaving 10 bases between the germline ends. The CDR3 extends over 12 amino acids. From germline, CDR1 is MDHEN and CDR2 SYDVKM. The CDR3 nucleotides read TGTGCCAGCAGGTCACAGGGATATGGCTACACCTTC. Amino acid sequence: CASRSQGYGYTF.